This is a list of T cell receptor beta chains from one sample in a study of T cell responses to AZD1222 COVID-19 vaccine. The assay was immunoSEQ multiplex PCR, and TCRdb's table has in-frame clones only and misses some. There are about 180,000 clones in the sample; approximately 95% occur only once, and around 0.98% lies in the top ten. Material: peripheral blood, obtained 28 days after the second dose of the MenACWY control vaccine. The receptor source for this set is an adult who received the MenACWY meningococcal vaccine as a control. CDR3s include the opening cysteine and the closing phenylalanine or tryptophan. The order of the fields is D gene, clone size, J gene, V gene, CDR3 protein, CDR3 DNA. A D gene is named only where the DNA matches it firmly. Some rows have no size entry. The others give once, few or many, or a class for an expanded clone.

d_call: TRBD2; clone_size: NA; j_call: TRBJ2-5; v_call: TRBV7-9; cdr3_aa: CASSSTPPRRAGVQETQYF; cdr3_nt: TGTGCCAGCAGCTCCACCCCTCCCCGGAGAGCGGGGGTACAAGAGACCCAGTACTTC
d_call: NA; clone_size: NA; j_call: TRBJ1-1; v_call: TRBV2; cdr3_aa: CASTGAGNTEAFF; cdr3_nt: TGTGCCAGCACAGGGGCGGGAAACACTGAAGCTTTCTTT
d_call: NA; clone_size: once; j_call: TRBJ2-2; v_call: TRBV29-1; cdr3_aa: CSVGTLNTGELFF; cdr3_nt: TGCAGCGTCGGGACGTTGAACACCGGGGAGCTGTTTTTT
d_call: TRBD2; clone_size: NA; j_call: TRBJ2-3; v_call: TRBV29-1; cdr3_aa: CSVASGTSGADTQYF; cdr3_nt: TGCAGCGTCGCCTCCGGGACTAGCGGTGCAGATACGCAGTATTTT
d_call: NA; clone_size: NA; j_call: TRBJ2-3; v_call: TRBV7-9; cdr3_aa: CASSFKGGGGLDTQYF; cdr3_nt: TGTGCCAGCAGCTTTAAGGGGGGCGGCGGGTTAGATACGCAGTATTTT
d_call: NA; clone_size: once; j_call: TRBJ2-1; v_call: TRBV10-2; cdr3_aa: CASRKGLDNEQFF; cdr3_nt: TGCGCCAGCAGGAAGGGTTTGGACAATGAGCAGTTCTTC
d_call: NA; clone_size: NA; j_call: TRBJ1-5; v_call: TRBV7-2; cdr3_aa: CASSLDPALRGQPQHF; cdr3_nt: TGTGCCAGCAGCTTAGATCCGGCCCTAAGGGGTCAGCCCCAGCATTTT
d_call: TRBD2; clone_size: NA; j_call: TRBJ2-7; v_call: TRBV18; cdr3_aa: CASSPRVAGGSSYEQYF; cdr3_nt: TGTGCCAGCTCACCCCGGGTAGCGGGGGGGTCCTCCTACGAGCAGTACTTC
d_call: NA; clone_size: NA; j_call: TRBJ1-5; v_call: TRBV19; cdr3_aa: CASSIGRQHSNQPQHF; cdr3_nt: TGTGCCAGTAGTATAGGTCGGCAGCATAGCAATCAGCCCCAGCATTTT
d_call: NA; clone_size: once; j_call: TRBJ2-7; v_call: TRBV24-1; cdr3_aa: CATSDPGLTGVDYEQYF; cdr3_nt: TGTGCCACCAGTGACCCGGGACTCACGGGAGTGGACTACGAGCAGTACTTC
d_call: TRBD1; clone_size: once; j_call: TRBJ1-5; v_call: TRBV30; cdr3_aa: CAWSRQGLQPQHF; cdr3_nt: TGTGCCTGGAGCCGACAGGGACTCCAGCCCCAGCATTTT
d_call: NA; clone_size: NA; j_call: TRBJ2-7; v_call: TRBV11-2; cdr3_aa: CASSFGQSDEQYF; cdr3_nt: TGTGCCAGCAGCTTCGGACAGTCAGACGAGCAGTACTTC
d_call: TRBD1; clone_size: NA; j_call: TRBJ1-1; v_call: TRBV6-2/TRBV6-3; cdr3_aa: CASSSGQGIMNTEAFF; cdr3_nt: TGTGCCAGCAGCTCCGGACAGGGGATCATGAACACTGAAGCTTTCTTT
d_call: NA; clone_size: NA; j_call: TRBJ1-4; v_call: TRBV12-3/TRBV12-4; cdr3_aa: CASSTGGNEKLFF; cdr3_nt: TGTGCCAGCAGTACGGGGGGCAATGAAAAACTGTTTTTT
d_call: NA; clone_size: NA; j_call: TRBJ1-5; v_call: TRBV6-2/TRBV6-3; cdr3_aa: CASSFSSGVRTEPQHF; cdr3_nt: TGTGCCAGCAGTTTCTCCTCGGGAGTGAGGACGGAGCCCCAGCATTTT
d_call: TRBD1; clone_size: NA; j_call: TRBJ1-5; v_call: TRBV5-6; cdr3_aa: CASSGGQGRNSNQPQHF; cdr3_nt: TGTGCCAGCAGCGGGGGACAGGGCCGAAATAGCAATCAGCCCCAGCATTTT
d_call: TRBD1; clone_size: NA; j_call: TRBJ1-5; v_call: TRBV28; cdr3_aa: CASSTGQGNNQPQHF; cdr3_nt: TGTGCCAGCAGTACGGGACAGGGAAACAATCAGCCCCAGCATTTT
d_call: NA; clone_size: NA; j_call: TRBJ1-6; v_call: TRBV28; cdr3_aa: CASRASYNSPLHF; cdr3_nt: TGTGCCAGCAGGGCCTCCTATAATTCACCCCTCCACTTT
d_call: NA; clone_size: NA; j_call: TRBJ2-7; v_call: TRBV5-4; cdr3_aa: CASSQSYEQYF; cdr3_nt: TGTGCCAGCAGCCAGTCCTACGAGCAGTACTTC
d_call: NA; clone_size: NA; j_call: TRBJ1-6; v_call: TRBV7-2; cdr3_aa: CASSLILGGRNSPLHF; cdr3_nt: TGTGCCAGCAGTCTCATATTGGGCGGCAGAAATTCACCCCTCCACTTT
d_call: TRBD1; clone_size: NA; j_call: TRBJ2-3; v_call: TRBV2; cdr3_aa: CASRDRDTDTQYF; cdr3_nt: TGTGCCAGCCGGGACAGGGACACAGATACGCAGTATTTT
d_call: NA; clone_size: few; j_call: TRBJ1-3; v_call: TRBV29-1; cdr3_aa: CSVFVGRNTIYF; cdr3_nt: TGCAGCGTTTTTGTCGGGAGAAACACCATATATTTT
d_call: NA; clone_size: NA; j_call: TRBJ1-2; v_call: TRBV7-9; cdr3_aa: CASSFGPIDGYTF; cdr3_nt: TGTGCCAGCAGCTTTGGGCCTATCGACGGCTACACCTTC